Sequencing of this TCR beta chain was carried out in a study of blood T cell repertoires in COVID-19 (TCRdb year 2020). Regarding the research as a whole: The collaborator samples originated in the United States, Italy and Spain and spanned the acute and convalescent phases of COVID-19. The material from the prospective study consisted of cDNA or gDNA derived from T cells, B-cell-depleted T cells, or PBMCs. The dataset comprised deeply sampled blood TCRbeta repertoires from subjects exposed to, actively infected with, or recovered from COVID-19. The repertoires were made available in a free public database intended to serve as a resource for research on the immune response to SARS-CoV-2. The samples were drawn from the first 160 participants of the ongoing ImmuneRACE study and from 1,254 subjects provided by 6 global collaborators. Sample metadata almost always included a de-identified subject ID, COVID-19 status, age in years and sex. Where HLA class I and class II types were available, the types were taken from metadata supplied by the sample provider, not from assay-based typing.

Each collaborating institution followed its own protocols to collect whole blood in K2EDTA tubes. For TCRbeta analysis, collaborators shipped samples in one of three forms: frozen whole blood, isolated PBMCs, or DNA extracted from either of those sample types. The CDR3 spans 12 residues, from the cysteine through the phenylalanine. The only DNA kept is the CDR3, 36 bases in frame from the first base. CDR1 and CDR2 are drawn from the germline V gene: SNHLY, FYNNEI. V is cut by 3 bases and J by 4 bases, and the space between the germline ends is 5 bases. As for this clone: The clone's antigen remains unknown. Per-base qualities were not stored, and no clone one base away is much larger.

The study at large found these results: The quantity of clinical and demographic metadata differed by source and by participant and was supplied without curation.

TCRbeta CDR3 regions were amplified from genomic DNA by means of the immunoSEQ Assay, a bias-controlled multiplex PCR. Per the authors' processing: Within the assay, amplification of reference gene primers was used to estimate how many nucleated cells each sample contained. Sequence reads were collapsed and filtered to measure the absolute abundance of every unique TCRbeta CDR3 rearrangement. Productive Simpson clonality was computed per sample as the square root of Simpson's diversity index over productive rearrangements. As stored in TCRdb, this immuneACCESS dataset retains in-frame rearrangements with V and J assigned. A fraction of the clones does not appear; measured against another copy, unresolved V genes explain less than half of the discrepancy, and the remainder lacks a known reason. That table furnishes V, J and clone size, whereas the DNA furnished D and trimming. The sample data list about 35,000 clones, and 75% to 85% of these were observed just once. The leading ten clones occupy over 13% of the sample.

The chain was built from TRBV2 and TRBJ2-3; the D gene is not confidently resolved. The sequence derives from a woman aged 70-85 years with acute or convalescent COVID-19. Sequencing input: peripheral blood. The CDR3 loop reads CASSESSDTQYF. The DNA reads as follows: TGTGCCAGCAGTGAGAGTTCAGATACGCAGTATTTT.